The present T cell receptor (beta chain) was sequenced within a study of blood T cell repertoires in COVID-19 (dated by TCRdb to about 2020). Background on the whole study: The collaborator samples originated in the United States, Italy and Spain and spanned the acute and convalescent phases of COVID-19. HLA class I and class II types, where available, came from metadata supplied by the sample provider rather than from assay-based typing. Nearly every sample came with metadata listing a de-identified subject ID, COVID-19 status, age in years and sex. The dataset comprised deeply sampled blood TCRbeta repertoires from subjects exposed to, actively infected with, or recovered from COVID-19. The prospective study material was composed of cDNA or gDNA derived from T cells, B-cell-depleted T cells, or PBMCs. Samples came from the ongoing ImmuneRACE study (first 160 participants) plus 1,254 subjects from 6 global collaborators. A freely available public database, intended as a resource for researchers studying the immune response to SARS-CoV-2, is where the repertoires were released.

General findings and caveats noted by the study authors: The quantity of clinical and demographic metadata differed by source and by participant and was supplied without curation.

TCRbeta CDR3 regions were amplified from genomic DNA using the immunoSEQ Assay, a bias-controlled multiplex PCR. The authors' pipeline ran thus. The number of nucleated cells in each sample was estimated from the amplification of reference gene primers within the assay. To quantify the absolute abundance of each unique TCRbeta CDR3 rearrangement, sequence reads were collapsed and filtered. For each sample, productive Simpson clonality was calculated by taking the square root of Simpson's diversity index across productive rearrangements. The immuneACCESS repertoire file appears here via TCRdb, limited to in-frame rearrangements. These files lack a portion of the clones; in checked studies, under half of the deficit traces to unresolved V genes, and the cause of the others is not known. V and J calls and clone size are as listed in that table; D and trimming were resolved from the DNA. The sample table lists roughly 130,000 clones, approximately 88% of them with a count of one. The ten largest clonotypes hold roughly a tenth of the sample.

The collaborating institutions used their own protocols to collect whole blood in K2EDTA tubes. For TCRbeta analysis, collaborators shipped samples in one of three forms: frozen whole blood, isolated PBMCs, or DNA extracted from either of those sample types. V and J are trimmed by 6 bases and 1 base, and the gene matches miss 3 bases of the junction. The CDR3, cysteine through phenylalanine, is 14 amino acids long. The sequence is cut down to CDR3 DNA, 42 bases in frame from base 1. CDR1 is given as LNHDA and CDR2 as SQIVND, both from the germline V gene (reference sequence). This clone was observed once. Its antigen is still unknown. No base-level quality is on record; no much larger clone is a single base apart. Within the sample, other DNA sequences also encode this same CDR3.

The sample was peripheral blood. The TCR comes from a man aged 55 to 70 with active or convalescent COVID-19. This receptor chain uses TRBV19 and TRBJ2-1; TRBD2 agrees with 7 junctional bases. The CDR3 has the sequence CASSASGSYNEQFF. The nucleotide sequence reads TGTGCCAGTAGCGCTAGCGGTTCCTACAATGAGCAGTTCTTC.